These T cell receptor beta chains were read from a single sample in a study of T-cell memory formation after mild COVID-19. TCRdb reprocessed the 5' RACE reads with MiXCR, giving one entry per CDR3 protein. The sample consists of around 340,000 distinct CDR3 sequences, about 15% of them appearing once. Specimen: PBMCs or a T cell subset sorted from them (not recorded which). All receptors come from a young man who had mild COVID-19 (a few samples of this study predate the infection). Cell type and time point are not known. CDR3s include the opening cysteine and the closing phenylalanine or tryptophan. A D gene is named only where the DNA matches it firmly. Size is stated for part of the rows, as once, few or many counts, or as a class when the clone is expanded.

few TRBJ1-2 TRBV11-1 - CASSISRTAGYTF TGTGCCAGCAGTATATCCCGGACGGCGGGCTACACCTTC
many TRBJ1-2 TRBV6-6 - CASSGGYGYTF TGTGCCAGCAGTGGGGGCTATGGCTACACCTTC
- TRBJ2-3 TRBV29-1 TRBD2 CSVRRAGGPRTDTQYF TGCAGCGTCCGACGAGCGGGGGGGCCTCGCACAGATACGCAGTATTTT
- TRBJ2-1 TRBV7-2 - CASSRKAGSSYNEQFF TGTGCCAGCAGCCGTAAGGCGGGCAGCTCCTACAATGAGCAGTTCTTC
few TRBJ2-1 TRBV28 - CASRGLASYNEQFF TGTGCCAGCAGAGGACTGGCCTCCTACAATGAGCAGTTCTTC
few TRBJ1-5 TRBV6-2/TRBV6-3 - CASRAGKGNQPQHF TGTGCCAGCAGGGCAGGGAAGGGCAATCAGCCCCAGCATTTT
few TRBJ2-2 TRBV25-1 - CASSQDITNTGELFF TGTGCCAGCAGTCAAGACATCACGAACACCGGGGAGCTGTTTTTT
few TRBJ2-2 TRBV6-5 - CASSYFGVMAGELFF TGTGCCAGCAGTTACTTTGGGGTTATGGCCGGGGAGCTGTTTTTT
few TRBJ1-1 TRBV10-2 - CASSAQGPEAFF TGCGCCAGCAGTGCCCAGGGCCCTGAAGCTTTCTTT
many TRBJ1-4 TRBV12-3/TRBV12-4 TRBD1 CASSLQGATNEKLFF TGTGCCAGCAGTTTACAGGGGGCTACTAATGAAAAACTGTTTTTT
- TRBJ1-1 TRBV5-1 - CASGYVNTEAFF TGCGCCAGCGGGTACGTGAACACTGAAGCTTTCTTT
- TRBJ2-2 TRBV15 - CATSREGTGELFF TGTGCCACCAGCAGAGAGGGGACCGGGGAGCTGTTTTTT
- TRBJ2-2 TRBV6-5 - CDSSYGGFTGELFF TGTGACAGCAGTTACGGGGGTTTTACCGGGGAGCTGTTTTTT
few TRBJ2-3 TRBV4-1 TRBD1 CASSHSGTGGGVTQYF TGCGCCAGCAGCCATTCCGGGACAGGGGGGGGAGTTACGCAGTATTTT
few TRBJ1-2 TRBV19 TRBD1 CASTEDRRGYTF TGTGCCAGTACTGAGGACAGGCGGGGCTACACCTTC
- TRBJ1-2 TRBV2 - CASSETKWYGYTF TGTGCCAGCAGTGAAACGAAGTGGTACGGCTACACCTTC
few TRBJ2-1 TRBV28 - CASSGNGPYNEQFF TGTGCCAGCTCAGGAAATGGGCCCTACAATGAGCAGTTCTTC
- TRBJ2-2 TRBV6-5 TRBD2 CASSPRRSGGDGELFF TGTGCCAGCAGTCCTCGTCGATCGGGGGGGGACGGGGAGCTGTTTTTT
few TRBJ2-3 TRBV20-1 TRBD2 CSPGLGTDTQYF TGCAGTCCGGGACTAGGGACAGATACGCAGTATTTT
- TRBJ2-3 TRBV5-1 TRBD1 CASSPDRGWDTQYF TGCGCCAGCAGCCCGGACAGGGGCTGGGATACGCAGTATTTT
- TRBJ2-3 TRBV7-2 - CASKYPGLGTDTQYF TGTGCCAGCAAATACCCGGGACTCGGCACAGATACGCAGTATTTT
few TRBJ2-3 TRBV11-3 TRBD2 CASSLSSGTTDTQYF TGTGCCAGCAGCTTATCTAGCGGGACCACAGATACGCAGTATTTT
few TRBJ2-7 TRBV12-3/TRBV12-4 - CASSLDHEQYF TGTGCCAGCAGTTTAGATCACGAGCAGTACTTC
few TRBJ2-3 TRBV5-1 - CASSEDTSTDTQYF TGCGCCAGCAGCGAGGATACTAGCACAGATACGCAGTATTTT
- TRBJ2-3 TRBV21-1 - CASTRCWDCCTDTQYF TGTGCCAGCACCCGATGTTGGGACTGTTGCACAGATACGCAGTATTTT
many TRBJ2-3 TRBV23-1 TRBD1 CASSQSGDRVGSTDTQYF TGCGCCAGCAGTCAATCGGGGGACAGGGTGGGTAGCACAGATACGCAGTATTTT
- TRBJ2-2 TRBV4-1 - CASSPPGTTGELFF TGCGCCAGCAGCCCCCCGGGGACCACCGGGGAGCTGTTTTTT
- TRBJ2-1 TRBV4-2 - CASSQRQVDYNEQFF TGTGCCAGCAGCCAACGACAGGTAGACTACAATGAGCAGTTCTTC
- TRBJ2-5 TRBV3-1 TRBD2 CASSRRGGLETQYF TGTGCCAGCAGCCGACGGGGGGGCCTCGAGACCCAGTACTTC
few TRBJ2-1 TRBV11-2 - CASSSIQRLNEQFF TGTGCCAGCAGCTCAATCCAGCGGCTCAATGAGCAGTTCTTC
few TRBJ2-5 TRBV7-2 - CASSLGILVGQETQYF TGTGCCAGCAGCTTAGGGATCTTGGTTGGGCAAGAGACCCAGTACTTC
- TRBJ2-1 TRBV27 TRBD1 CASSLGQGASYNEQFF TGTGCCAGCAGTCTCGGACAGGGGGCAAGCTACAATGAGCAGTTCTTC
many TRBJ2-5 TRBV9 - CASSVSGPPGTQYF TGTGCCAGCAGCGTTAGCGGTCCGCCTGGGACCCAGTACTTC
many TRBJ2-3 TRBV10-3 - CAISERGRVGTDTQYF TGTGCCATCAGTGAACGGGGCAGGGTGGGGACAGATACGCAGTATTTT
once TRBJ1-1 TRBV12-3/TRBV12-4 - CASSLTLGRSTEAFF TGTGCCAGCAGTTTGACTCTGGGTAGGTCCACTGAAGCTTTCTTT
- TRBJ2-1 TRBV7-2 - CASSLNNSFSEQFF TGTGCCAGCAGCTTAAACAACAGTTTCAGCGAGCAGTTCTTC
- TRBJ2-5 TRBV3-1 TRBD1 CASRFGTGAVQWQTQYF TGTGCCAGCAGGTTTGGGACAGGGGCCGTCCAGTGGCAGACCCAGTACTTC
few TRBJ2-3 TRBV5-1 TRBD2 CASSLRASGGATDTQYF TGCGCCAGCAGCTTGAGGGCTAGCGGGGGGGCGACAGATACGCAGTATTTT
once TRBJ2-3 TRBV20-1 TRBD2 CSARAQRGFADTQYF TGCAGTGCTAGAGCTCAGCGGGGGTTCGCAGATACGCAGTATTTT
many TRBJ1-5 TRBV25-1 TRBD1 CASSEQQGNNQPQHF TGTGCCAGCAGTGAGCAACAGGGGAACAATCAGCCCCAGCATTTT
few TRBJ2-6 TRBV7-9 TRBD1 CASSPSRTGRAGANVLTF TGTGCCAGCAGCCCATCAAGGACAGGGCGGGCTGGGGCCAACGTCCTGACTTTC
- TRBJ2-2 TRBV20-1 - CSARDGRGNTGELFF TGCAGTGCTAGGGACGGGCGCGGAAACACCGGGGAGCTGTTTTTT
- TRBJ1-5 TRBV5-6 - CASSPRVGNQPQHF TGTGCCAGCAGCCCCCGCGTCGGCAATCAGCCCCAGCATTTT
- TRBJ2-3 TRBV6-6 - CASSYGDSYYTDTQYF TGTGCCAGCAGTTACGGAGACAGTTATTACACAGATACGCAGTATTTT
few TRBJ1-1 TRBV29-1 - CSVGYMNTEAFF TGCAGCGTTGGCTACATGAACACTGAAGCTTTCTTT
- TRBJ1-1 TRBV5-1 - CASSLGTDLLLNTEAFF TGCGCCAGCAGCTTGGGGACAGACCTCTTACTGAACACTGAAGCTTTCTTT
many TRBJ2-7 TRBV20-1 TRBD1 CSASRDRETYEQYF TGCAGTGCTAGCCGGGACAGGGAAACCTACGAGCAGTACTTC
few TRBJ1-1 TRBV6-6 - CASDQGVNTEAFF TGTGCCAGCGATCAGGGCGTGAACACTGAAGCTTTCTTT
many TRBJ1-5 TRBV4-3 - CASSQGGQPHQPQHF TGCGCCAGCAGCCAAGGGGGCCAGCCCCATCAGCCCCAGCATTTT